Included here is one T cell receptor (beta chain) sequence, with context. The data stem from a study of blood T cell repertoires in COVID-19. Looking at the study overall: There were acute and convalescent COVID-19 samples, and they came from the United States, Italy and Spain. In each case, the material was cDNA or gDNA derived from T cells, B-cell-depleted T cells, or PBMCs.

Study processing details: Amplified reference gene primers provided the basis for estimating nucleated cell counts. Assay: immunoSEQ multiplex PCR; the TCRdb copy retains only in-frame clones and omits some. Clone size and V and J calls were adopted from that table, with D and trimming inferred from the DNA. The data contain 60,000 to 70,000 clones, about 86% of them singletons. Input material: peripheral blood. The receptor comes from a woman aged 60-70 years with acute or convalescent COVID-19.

The DNA for the CDR3 is TGTGCCAGCAGCCTCACTCGGACTGAAGCTTTCTTT. Translated: CASSLTRTEAFF. The chain joins TRBV12-3 or TRBV12-4 to TRBJ1-1; D unclear. The CDR3 is 12 residues long. Trimming stripped 6 bases from V and 5 bases from J, with 10 bases between.